This T cell receptor (beta chain) was documented in a study of T cells after posttransplantation cyclophosphamide. General study findings and limits: Recipient CMV seropositivity and CMV reactivation strongly tracked TRB clonality. TRB overlap between skin or GI tissue T cells and blood was limited.

Treatment was busulfan-fludarabine conditioning, a marrow graft, and cyclophosphamide on days +3 and +4. This CDR3 has 12 amino acids. V was clipped by 3 bases and J by 7 bases; unmatched bases: 3. The germline CDR1 and CDR2 sequences are MNHEY and SMNVEV (reference sequence). Details on this clone: Its matching antigen is unknown.

Data came from immunoSEQ multiplex PCR; TCRdb stores just in-frame clones and leaves some out. The repertoire holds about 10,000 clones, with roughly 80% as singletons. The TCR sequence derives from a female patient between 40 and 55 years old who received an allogeneic stem cell transplant from a related donor, was CMV-positive, and had no GVHD. The graft donor may have given rise to some T cells. The sequenced sample was PBMCs, obtained just over 1,900 days after a stem cell transplant with posttransplant cyclophosphamide. The chain couples TRBV27 to TRBJ2-7; 7 nucleotides line up with TRBD2. CDR3 region: CASSLPGGEQYF. For the CDR3, the DNA is TGTGCCAGCAGTTTGCCCGGGGGGGAGCAGTACTTC.